These T cell receptor beta chains were read from a single sample in a study of blood T cell repertoires in COVID-19. This table comes from immunoSEQ multiplex PCR, and its TCRdb copy is limited to in-frame clones, with some not included. The data hold roughly 60,000 clones, with 84% observed a single time. Material: peripheral blood. These receptors were collected from a man in his 60s with COVID-19, enrolled during active disease. The CDR3 runs from the conserved cysteine through the conserved F or W. Each record gives: clone size, CDR3 length, D gene, J gene, V gene, CDR3 DNA, CDR3 protein. A D gene is named only where the DNA matches it firmly. Clone size is not always given. Where it is, it says once, few, many or a class for expanded clones.

size: NA; length: 14; D: NA; J: TRBJ2-5; V: TRBV18; DNA: TGTGCCAGCTCACCAGGGGGGAGTCAAGAGACCCAGTACTTC; CDR3: CASSPGGSQETQYF
size: NA; length: 13; D: TRBD1; J: TRBJ1-4; V: TRBV30; DNA: TGTGCCTGGAGCGAGGGGGCGGATGAAAAACTGTTTTTT; CDR3: CAWSEGADEKLFF
size: NA; length: 17; D: TRBD2; J: TRBJ2-7; V: TRBV4-1; DNA: TGCGCCAGCAGCCAATTTCCGACTAGCGGGAGCCCCTACGAGCAGTACTTC; CDR3: CASSQFPTSGSPYEQYF
size: NA; length: 15; D: TRBD2; J: TRBJ2-7; V: TRBV3-1/TRBV3-2; DNA: TGTGCCAGCAGCCACAGCGGGAGGACAACCTACGAGCAGTACTTC; CDR3: CASSHSGRTTYEQYF
size: NA; length: 13; D: TRBD1; J: TRBJ1-4; V: TRBV5-5; DNA: TGTGCCAGCGAGACAGGGTATAGTGAAAAACTGTTTTTT; CDR3: CASETGYSEKLFF
size: NA; length: 22; D: NA; J: TRBJ2-3; V: TRBV21-1; DNA: NA; CDR3: CASSSVGGTVGFGALPTHTQYF
size: once; length: 17; D: NA; J: TRBJ1-6; V: TRBV6-1; DNA: TGTGCCAGCAGTGACGCCTTTGTAGGACTGATTAATTCACCCCTCCACTTT; CDR3: CASSDAFVGLINSPLHF
size: NA; length: 15; D: TRBD1; J: TRBJ2-7; V: TRBV5-1; DNA: TGCGCCAGCAGCTCCGGGACAGGGTCCCCCTACGAGCAGTACTTC; CDR3: CASSSGTGSPYEQYF
size: NA; length: 15; D: NA; J: TRBJ2-5; V: TRBV7-3; DNA: TGTGCCAGCAGCTCCTCAGCGGAGTCCCAAGAGACCCAGTACTTC; CDR3: CASSSSAESQETQYF
size: NA; length: 12; D: NA; J: TRBJ1-5; V: TRBV6-5; DNA: TGTGCCAGCGGACAGCCCAGGGAGCCCCAGCATTTT; CDR3: CASGQPREPQHF
size: NA; length: 15; D: NA; J: TRBJ2-3; V: TRBV9; DNA: TGTGCCAGCAGCAGCGGACTGGCCAGCACAGATACGCAGTATTTT; CDR3: CASSSGLASTDTQYF
size: NA; length: 14; D: NA; J: TRBJ1-4; V: TRBV7-9; DNA: TGTGCCAGCAGCCCCGGACATGGGAAGGAAAAACTGTTTTTT; CDR3: CASSPGHGKEKLFF
size: NA; length: 14; D: NA; J: TRBJ2-2; V: TRBV12-1; DNA: TGTGCCAGCAGCTTAGAGGAACCCACCGGGGAGCTGTTTTTT; CDR3: CASSLEEPTGELFF
size: NA; length: 14; D: TRBD1; J: TRBJ2-1; V: TRBV29-1; DNA: TGCAGCGTACGGGACAGGGGCGGCTACAATGAGCAGTTCTTC; CDR3: CSVRDRGGYNEQFF
size: once; length: 15; D: NA; J: TRBJ1-1; V: TRBV5-1; DNA: TGCGCCAGCAGCTTGGCCGCAGGACAGAACACTGAAGCTTTCTTT; CDR3: CASSLAAGQNTEAFF
size: NA; length: 15; D: NA; J: TRBJ2-1; V: TRBV11-2; DNA: TGTGCCAGCAGCTTTGAGGTATGTCGTGACAATGAGCAGTTCTTC; CDR3: CASSFEVCRDNEQFF
size: NA; length: 14; D: NA; J: TRBJ2-1; V: TRBV3-1/TRBV3-2; DNA: TGTGCCAGCAGGCAAACTAGCAGCTCCAATGAGCAGTTCTTC; CDR3: CASRQTSSSNEQFF
size: NA; length: 14; D: NA; J: TRBJ2-2; V: TRBV24-1; DNA: TGTGCCACCAGTGACCAAACAAGAACCGGGGAGCTGTTTTTT; CDR3: CATSDQTRTGELFF
size: NA; length: 13; D: TRBD2; J: TRBJ2-3; V: TRBV10-3; DNA: TGTGCCATCACACGGGGGGGCACAGATACGCAGTATTTT; CDR3: CAITRGGTDTQYF
size: NA; length: 13; D: NA; J: TRBJ2-3; V: TRBV18; DNA: TGTGCCAGCTCACCGCCGGGGGCAGATACGCAGTATTTT; CDR3: CASSPPGADTQYF
size: NA; length: 15; D: NA; J: TRBJ1-1; V: TRBV25-1; DNA: TGTGCCAGCACGGGAGTGATAGGCATGAACACTGAAGCTTTCTTT; CDR3: CASTGVIGMNTEAFF
size: few; length: 15; D: TRBD2; J: TRBJ2-1; V: TRBV5-4; DNA: TGTGCCAGCAGCTTGGTTGCGGGAGCTCACAATGAGCAGTTCTTC; CDR3: CASSLVAGAHNEQFF
size: NA; length: 15; D: TRBD2; J: TRBJ2-4; V: TRBV24-1; DNA: TGTGCCACCAGTGATCCTACGGGGGGGGCAGACATTCAGTACTTC; CDR3: CATSDPTGGADIQYF
size: NA; length: 13; D: NA; J: TRBJ1-1; V: TRBV19; DNA: TGTGCCAGTAGACCGGGGAGACAACGTGAAGCTTTCTTT; CDR3: CASRPGRQREAFF
size: NA; length: 13; D: TRBD2; J: TRBJ2-7; V: TRBV18; DNA: TGTGCCAGCTCACTAGCGGGAGGGAGGGAGCAGTACTTC; CDR3: CASSLAGGREQYF
size: NA; length: 17; D: NA; J: TRBJ1-3; V: TRBV15; DNA: TGTGCCACCAGCAGAACTATAACGGGATTCTCTGGAAACACCATATATTTT; CDR3: CATSRTITGFSGNTIYF
size: NA; length: 12; D: NA; J: TRBJ1-2; V: TRBV6-5; DNA: TGTGCCAGCAGTTCAACTAACTATGGCTACACCTTC; CDR3: CASSSTNYGYTF
size: NA; length: 16; D: NA; J: TRBJ1-3; V: TRBV5-1; DNA: TGCGCCAGCAGCTGGGGGACATCGGTCTCTGGAAACACCATATATTTT; CDR3: CASSWGTSVSGNTIYF
size: NA; length: 15; D: NA; J: TRBJ2-2; V: TRBV7-3; DNA: TGTGCCAGCAGCCCGCACACAACAGGGAGCGGGGAGCTGTTTTTT; CDR3: CASSPHTTGSGELFF
size: NA; length: 17; D: TRBD2; J: TRBJ2-1; V: TRBV5-1; DNA: TGCGCCAGCAGCTTGGGGACTAGCGGGGGGTATTACAATGAGCAGTTCTTC; CDR3: CASSLGTSGGYYNEQFF
size: NA; length: 13; D: NA; J: TRBJ2-1; V: TRBV6-5; DNA: TGTGCCACCGAGGAGGGATCCTACAATGAGCAGTTCTTC; CDR3: CATEEGSYNEQFF
size: once; length: 16; D: NA; J: TRBJ2-4; V: TRBV18; DNA: TGTGCCAGCTCACCAACCTCGACCGGGATCGGGGACATTCAGTACTTC; CDR3: CASSPTSTGIGDIQYF
size: NA; length: 17; D: NA; J: TRBJ2-2; V: TRBV5-1; DNA: TGCGCCAGCAGCGTGGGTCTCTCGCACTCGAACACCGGGGAGCTGTTTTTT; CDR3: CASSVGLSHSNTGELFF
size: few; length: 13; D: NA; J: TRBJ2-7; V: TRBV9; DNA: TGTGCCAGCAGCGTTCTCACCTCAGGCGAGCAGTACTTC; CDR3: CASSVLTSGEQYF
size: NA; length: 14; D: TRBD1; J: TRBJ1-1; V: TRBV5-4; DNA: TGTGCCAGCAGCTCCGACAGGGGGCTGACTGAAGCTTTCTTT; CDR3: CASSSDRGLTEAFF
size: NA; length: 14; D: NA; J: TRBJ1-3; V: TRBV18; DNA: TGTGCCAGCTCCCCCCCGTCTCAGGGAAACACCATATATTTT; CDR3: CASSPPSQGNTIYF
size: NA; length: 15; D: TRBD2; J: TRBJ2-3; V: TRBV7-3; DNA: TGTGCCAGCAGCTTGGGACTAGCGGGAGGGGATACGCAGTATTTT; CDR3: CASSLGLAGGDTQYF
size: NA; length: 13; D: NA; J: TRBJ1-1; V: TRBV9; DNA: TGTGCCAGCAGCGTAGCGGGGAACACTGAAGCTTTCTTT; CDR3: CASSVAGNTEAFF
size: few; length: 15; D: NA; J: TRBJ2-7; V: TRBV3-1/TRBV3-2; DNA: TGTGCCAGCAGCTCCTGGGACTCCCACTCCTACGAGCAGTACTTC; CDR3: CASSSWDSHSYEQYF
size: NA; length: 14; D: NA; J: TRBJ1-4; V: TRBV18; DNA: TGTGCCAGCTCTCCTAGGGACACCGGCGAAAAACTGTTTTTT; CDR3: CASSPRDTGEKLFF
size: NA; length: 13; D: NA; J: TRBJ1-1; V: TRBV7-3; DNA: TGTGCCAGCAGCTCCCAGGTGAACACTGAAGCTTTCTTT; CDR3: CASSSQVNTEAFF
size: NA; length: 14; D: NA; J: TRBJ1-5; V: TRBV2; DNA: TGTGCCAGCAGTGAAGATGGCAGGGTGCAGCCCCAGCATTTT; CDR3: CASSEDGRVQPQHF